This T cell receptor (beta chain) is drawn from a study of neurological immune-mediated disorders. Points from the study as a whole: Multiple sclerosis, the disease with the least TCR clonal expansion, fell below healthy controls, whereas HTLV-1-associated myelopathy showed the most.

This clonotype was counted ten times or more. Its matching antigen is unknown. Germline loops: CDR1 MGHDK, CDR2 SYGVNS. Trimming cost V 0 bases and J 8 bases; bases outside gene matches: 7. The CDR3 length is 15 residues. TCRdb re-called the 5' RACE reads with MiXCR, one entry per CDR3 protein. The sample holds 77,000 or so distinct CDR3 sequences, approximately 10% seen once. Among the participants, healthy controls were blood bank volunteers in Maryland, USA. The TCR originated in a man between 50 and 59 years old in good health. Specimen: PBMCs. The chain combines TRBV25-1 with TRBJ1-2; 9 bases match TRBD1. This chain's CDR3 is CASSEYGGQGEGYTF. For the CDR3, the DNA is TGTGCCAGCAGTGAATATGGGGGACAGGGAGAAGGCTACACCTTC.